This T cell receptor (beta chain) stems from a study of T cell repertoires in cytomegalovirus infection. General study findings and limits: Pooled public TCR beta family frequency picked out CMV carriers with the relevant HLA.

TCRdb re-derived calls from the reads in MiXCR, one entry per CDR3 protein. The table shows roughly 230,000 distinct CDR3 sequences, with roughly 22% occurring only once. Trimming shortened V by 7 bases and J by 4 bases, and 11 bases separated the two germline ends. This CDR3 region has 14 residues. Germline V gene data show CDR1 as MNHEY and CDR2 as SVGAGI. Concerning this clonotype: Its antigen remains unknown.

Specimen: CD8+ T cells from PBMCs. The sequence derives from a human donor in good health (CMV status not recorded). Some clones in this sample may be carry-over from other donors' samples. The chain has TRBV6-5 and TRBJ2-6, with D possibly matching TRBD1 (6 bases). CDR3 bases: TGTGCCAGCACCCCAGGGGTCGGGGCCAACGTCCTGACTTTC. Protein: CASTPGVGANVLTF.